These 21 T cell receptor beta chains originate from one sample sequenced in a study of cytomegalovirus exposure and HLA in healthy donors. The study ran its PCR with 60 Vbeta and 13 Jbeta primers. Using immunoSEQ multiplex PCR, the repertoire was profiled, and TCRdb retains in-frame clones only, with some absent. The table records about 150,000 clones, over 75% of them present only once. Sequencing used PBMCs. The source of these receptors is a man aged 30 to 39 in good health and CMV-seropositive.

The chain combines TRBV5-1 with TRBJ2-2; 14 nucleotides line up with TRBD2. Per the germline V gene, CDR1 is SGHRS and CDR2 is YFSETQ. V shed 3 bases, J shed 6 bases, and the junction held 1 base outside the gene matches. The CDR3 is 15 amino acids. CDR3 sequence: CASSSGLAGAGELFF. For the CDR3, the DNA is TGCGCCAGCAGCTCGGGACTAGCGGGAGCCGGGGAGCTGTTTTTT.

The chain joins TRBV7-2 to TRBJ1-4; tentative D call: TRBD1 (5 bases). The V end lost 4 bases, the J end lost 8 bases, and 14 bases lay between the germline ends. The CDR3 spans 14 residues. Germline V gives CDR1 SGHTA, CDR2 FQGNSA. CDR3 protein: CASSSLLPGEKLFF. The CDR3 DNA reads TGTGCCAGCAGCTCATTACTCCCAGGGGAAAAACTGTTTTTT.

The J gene is TRBJ1-1, the V gene TRBV28; unclear D gene. This CDR3 is built from 13 residues. V was cut by 3 bases and J by 1 base, with 6 bases left in between. Per the germline V gene, CDR1 is MDHEN and CDR2 is SYDVKM. CDR3 sequence (DNA): TGTGCCAGCAGTTTGAACACGAACACTGAAGCTTTCTTT. Its protein is CASSLNTNTEAFF.

The V call is TRBV27, the J call TRBJ2-7; 8 nucleotides agree with TRBD1. J gave up 0 bases and V 6 bases, and 7 bases lay outside the gene matches. Germline V gives CDR1 MNHEY, CDR2 SMNVEV (reference sequence). There are 15 residues in the CDR3. The DNA of the CDR3 is TGTGCCAGCAGCTTAGACAGGGGACGCTCCTACGAGCAGTACTTC. Translated, it gives CASSLDRGRSYEQYF.

The rearrangement links TRBV7-9 to TRBJ1-2; 7 nucleotides line up with TRBD1. Germline V CDR1 and CDR2: SEHNR, FQNEAQ (reference sequence). The CDR3 loop spans 15 amino acids. V dropped 6 bases and J dropped 8; count of bases not matched to a gene: 15. The CDR3 region is CASRTNRGGPGGYTF. The CDR3 DNA sequence: TGTGCCAGCAGGACAAACAGGGGCGGCCCGGGAGGCTACACCTTC.

A few counts support this clone. This chain joins TRBV5-1 and TRBJ1-1; 12 positions agree with TRBD1. CDR1 is SGHRS and CDR2 is YFSETQ in the germline V gene. CDR3 length equals 13 residues. Trimming took 6 bases from V and 8 from J; bases not matched to a gene: 5. The CDR3 here is CASMGDRGPEAFF. CDR3 DNA sequence: TGCGCCAGCATGGGGGACAGGGGGCCCGAAGCTTTCTTT.

The chain is built from TRBV6-5 and TRBJ1-6; TRBD1 matches 10 bases. After removal of 6 bases from V and 9 bases from J, the junction contained 8 bases not matched to a gene. This CDR3 comprises 15 residues. Germline assignment: CDR1 MNHEY and CDR2 SVGAGI. This chain's CDR3 is CASRADRGLGSPLHF. Written as DNA, the CDR3 is TGTGCCAGCAGAGCCGACAGGGGGCTGGGTTCACCCCTCCACTTT.

This clone was found a few times. This chain connects TRBV6-1 to TRBJ2-2, with TRBD1 identical over 9 bases. Germline-derived CDR1 and CDR2 are MNHNS and SASEGT. This CDR3 spans 15 amino acids. Trimming removed 6 bases from V and 1 base from J; junction bases left unmatched: 3. The CDR3 region is CASRTGGLNTGELFF. CDR3 DNA: TGTGCCAGCAGGACAGGGGGATTGAACACCGGGGAGCTGTTTTTT.

The chain employs TRBV4-3 and TRBJ2-2, with 16 bases fitting TRBD2. The CDR3 is 19 amino acids. V shed 0 bases and J 4 bases; nucleotides not matched to a gene: 5. The germline V gene has CDR1 LGHNA and CDR2 YSLEER. DNA of the CDR3: TGCGCCAGCAGCCAAGATGCGGGACTAGCGGGGGGGTTCACCGGGGAGCTGTTTTTT. Its translation: CASSQDAGLAGGFTGELFF.

The rearrangement links TRBV19 to TRBJ2-7; D is perhaps TRBD1 (6 bases). Trimming removed 4 bases from V and 5 bases from J, with 18 bases in between. The V gene's germline CDR1 is LNHDA and CDR2 SQIVND (reference sequence). CDR3 length: 15 amino acids. The CDR3 coding sequence is TGTGCCAGTAGTAGGGACACCCCCCCTCCTAACGAGCAGTACTTC. This gives the protein CASSRDTPPPNEQYF.

V gene TRBV7-2 combines with J gene TRBJ2-2; D gene unclear. The CDR3 has 14 amino acids. In germline, CDR1 is SGHTA, CDR2 FQGNSA. V lost 5 bases to trimming and J lost 3 bases, with 10 bases between them. In DNA form, the CDR3 reads TGTGCCAGCAGCCCTGGAGTATACACCGGGGAGCTGTTTTTT. Its protein is CASSPGVYTGELFF.

In its sample, this clone was seen once. The chain carries TRBV30 and TRBJ1-6; possibly TRBD1 for D (6 bases). Germline CDR1 reads GTSNPN; CDR2 reads SVGIG (reference sequence). The V gene lost 0 bases and the J gene lost 10 bases, with 16 bases spanning the gap. This CDR3 region has 15 residues. CDR3 bases: TGTGCCTGGAGTGTACGGGTGGGGGCGGAATCACCCCTCCACTTT. This encodes CAWSVRVGAESPLHF.

DNA of the CDR3: TGTGCCAGCAGTTTTTCTCAGGGGGCCGGAAACACCATATATTTT. Translation gives CASSFSQGAGNTIYF. This chain connects TRBV28 to TRBJ1-3, with 8 bases lining up with TRBD1. This CDR3 is built from 15 residues. V dropped 3 bases and J dropped 4; count of bases not matched to a gene: 5. Looked up from germline, CDR1 is MDHEN and CDR2 is SYDVKM.

The chain recombines TRBV7-2 with TRBJ1-6, with D possibly being TRBD1 (5 bases). V lost 1 base to trimming and J lost 5 bases, with 9 bases between them. Germline V gives CDR1 SGHTA, CDR2 FQGNSA. The CDR3 runs 15 residues. Here the CDR3 DNA reads TGTGCCAGCAGCTTAGGCCAGGGTGATAATTCACCCCTCCACTTT. Translated, it gives CASSLGQGDNSPLHF.

This chain uses TRBV19 with TRBJ2-3; 11 nucleotides match TRBD2. Germline CDR1 LNHDA, CDR2 SQIVND (reference sequence). J gave up 2 bases and V 4 bases, and 5 bases lay outside the gene matches. This CDR3 has 16 residues. The CDR3: CASSNLAGGATDTQYF. The CDR3 DNA reads TGTGCCAGTAGTAACCTAGCGGGGGGAGCCACAGATACGCAGTATTTT. The whole variable domain, remainder taken from reference TRBV19 and TRBJ2-3, is DGGITQSPKYLFRKEGQNVTLSCEQNLNHDAMYWYRQDPGQGLRLIYYSQIVNDFQKGDIAEGYSVSREKKESFPLTVTSAQKNPTAFYLCASSNLAGGATDTQYFGPGTRLTVL.

The table lists this clone with a few counts. The rearrangement links TRBV7-2 to TRBJ2-5; a possible D gene is TRBD1 (5 bases). Germline-derived CDR1 and CDR2 are SGHTA and FQGNSA. The CDR3 has 14 amino acids. Trimming pared 4 bases from V and 7 bases from J, leaving 16 bases between. The CDR3 nucleotides are TGTGCCAGCAGCTCAGACGGACACTTGGGGACCCAGTACTTC. This gives the protein CASSSDGHLGTQYF.

V and J are TRBV5-1 and TRBJ2-4, with 7 positions matching TRBD2. The CDR3 has 13 amino acids. V lost 3 bases to trimming and J lost 5 bases; unmatched junction nucleotides: 2. Germline V lookup: CDR1 SGHRS, CDR2 YFSETQ. CDR3 DNA: TGCGCCAGCAGCTCGAGCGGGGAAAACATTCAGTACTTC. Translation: CASSSSGENIQYF.

This clone came up a few times. The chain carries TRBV30 and TRBJ2-1; D is unclear. V lost 3 bases to trimming and J lost 0 bases, with 9 bases between them. CDR1 and CDR2 (germline): GTSNPN, SVGIG (reference sequence). The CDR3 contains 14 residues. The CDR3, as DNA: TGTGCCTGGAGCATAGAAAGCTCCTACAATGAGCAGTTCTTC. This sequence encodes CAWSIESSYNEQFF.

This clone was detected a few times. This chain joins TRBV5-1 and TRBJ2-3; D gene ambiguous. The CDR3 length is 12 residues. V lost 4 bases to trimming and J lost 2 bases, with 5 bases between them. Looked up from germline, CDR1 is SGHRS and CDR2 is YFSETQ. Here the CDR3 DNA reads TGCGCCAGCAGCCCCCACACAGATACGCAGTATTTT. It codes for CASSPHTDTQYF. Full variable domain (outside the CDR3, taken from reference TRBV5-1 and TRBJ2-3): KAGVTQTPRYLIKTRGQQVTLSCSPISGHRSVSWYQQTPGQGLQFLFEYFSETQRNKGNFPGRFSGRQFSNSRSEMNVSTLELGDSALYLCASSPHTDTQYFGPGTRLTVL.

This clone was seen just once. This sequence joins TRBV27 and TRBJ2-2, with 7 nucleotides matching TRBD2. The CDR3 runs 16 residues. V lost 2 bases to trimming and J lost 6 bases; unmatched junction nucleotides: 9. Germline lookup yields CDR1 MNHEY and CDR2 SMNVEV (reference sequence). CDR3 DNA: TGTGCCAGCAGTTTAAGGTTGGCGGGAGCTTCCGGGGAGCTGTTTTTT. Its protein product is CASSLRLAGASGELFF.

A few counts support this clone. The chain uses TRBV7-9 and TRBJ2-7; tentatively, D is TRBD2 (5 bases). Trimming removed 6 bases from V and 5 bases from J, with 11 bases in between. The CDR3 totals 12 residues. Germline V gene lookup returns CDR1 SEHNR and CDR2 FQNEAQ (reference sequence). This CDR3 is CASRPLVHEQYF. The CDR3 DNA follows: TGTGCCAGCAGACCACTAGTTCACGAGCAGTACTTC. The variable domain in full, completed from reference TRBV7-9 and TRBJ2-7, reads DTGVSQNPRHKITKRGQNVTFRCDPISEHNRLYWYRQTLGQGPEFLTYFQNEAQLEKSRLLSDRFSAERPKGSFSTLEIQRTEQGDSAMYLCASRPLVHEQYFGPGTRLTVT.